This record concerns one T cell receptor (beta chain) sequence. This CDR3 contains 14 residues. Germline V gene lookup returns CDR1 MNHNY and CDR2 SVGAGI (reference sequence). Trimming took 8 bases from V and 7 from J, leaving 17 bases between them. This sample is part of a study of T cell clonotyping in hematopoietic cell transplantation. The protocol was immunoSEQ multiplex PCR, while the TCRdb copy is restricted to in-frame clones and leaves out a portion. The top ten clones hold about 0.8% of a sample with tens of thousands of clones, 94% of them seen once. This TCR derives from a woman in her forties or fifties in good health. Some clones in this sample may be carry-over from other donors' samples. The sample was peripheral blood mononuclear cells. V and J are TRBV6-6 and TRBJ1-4, with D possibly TRBD1 on 5 matching bases. The CDR3, as DNA: TGTGCCAGCCGCACAGGAGTAGAGGTTGAAAAACTGTTTTTT. Its translation is CASRTGVEVEKLFF.